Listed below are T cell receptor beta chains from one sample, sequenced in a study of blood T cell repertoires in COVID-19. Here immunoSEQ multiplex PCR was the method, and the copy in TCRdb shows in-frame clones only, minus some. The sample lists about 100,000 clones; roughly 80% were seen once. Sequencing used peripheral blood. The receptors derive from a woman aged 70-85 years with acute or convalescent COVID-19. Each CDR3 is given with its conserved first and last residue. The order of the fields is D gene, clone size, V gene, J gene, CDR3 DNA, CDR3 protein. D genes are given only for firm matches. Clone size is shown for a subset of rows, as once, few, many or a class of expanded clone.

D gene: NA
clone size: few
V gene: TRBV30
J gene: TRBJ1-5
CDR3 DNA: TGTGCCTGGAGGGGGAGTCCGGGTCAGCCCCAGCATTTT
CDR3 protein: CAWRGSPGQPQHF

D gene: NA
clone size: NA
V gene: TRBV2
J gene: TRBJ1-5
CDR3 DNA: TGTGCCAGCAGTGTCCAGGGGATTAGCAATCAGCCCCAGCATTTT
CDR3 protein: CASSVQGISNQPQHF

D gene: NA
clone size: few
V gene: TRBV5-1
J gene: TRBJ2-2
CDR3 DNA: TGCGCCAGCAGCTTGGAGGGGACAAGGGACACCGGGGAGCTGTTTTTT
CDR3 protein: CASSLEGTRDTGELFF

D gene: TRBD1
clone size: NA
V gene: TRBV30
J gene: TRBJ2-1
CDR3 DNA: TGTGCCTGGAGTCAAGGGACAGGGGCTAACAATGAGCAGTTCTTC
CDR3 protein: CAWSQGTGANNEQFF

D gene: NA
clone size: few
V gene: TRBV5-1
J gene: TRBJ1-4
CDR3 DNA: TGCGCCAGCAGCTTGGGAAACACAAATGAAAAACTGTTTTTT
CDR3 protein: CASSLGNTNEKLFF

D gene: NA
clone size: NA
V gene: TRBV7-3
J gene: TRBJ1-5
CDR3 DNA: TGTGCCAGCGGACTGGGCCCCAATCAGCCCCAGCATTTT
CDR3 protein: CASGLGPNQPQHF

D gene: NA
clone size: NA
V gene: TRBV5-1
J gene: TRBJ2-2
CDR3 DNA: TGCGCCAGCAGCTTGGTCCAGGGGGGCACCGGGGAGCTGTTTTTT
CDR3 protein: CASSLVQGGTGELFF

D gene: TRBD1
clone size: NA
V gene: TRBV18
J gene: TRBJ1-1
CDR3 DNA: TGTGCCAGCTCACTAAATAGACAGGGTGTCGATGAAGCTTTCTTT
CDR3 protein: CASSLNRQGVDEAFF

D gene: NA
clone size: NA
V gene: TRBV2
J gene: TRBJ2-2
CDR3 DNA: TGTGCCAGCAGTGTTGGTAGATCGAACACCGGGGAGCTGTTTTTT
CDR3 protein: CASSVGRSNTGELFF

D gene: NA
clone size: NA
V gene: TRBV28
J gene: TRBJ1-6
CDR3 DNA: TGTGCCAGCAGTAGACAGGTTAGCTCCTATAATTCACCCCTCCACTTT
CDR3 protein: CASSRQVSSYNSPLHF

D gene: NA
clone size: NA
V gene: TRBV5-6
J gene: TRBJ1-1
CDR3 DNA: TGTGCCAGCAGTCCAGGCGTCCCTCACACTGAAGCTTTCTTT
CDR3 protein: CASSPGVPHTEAFF

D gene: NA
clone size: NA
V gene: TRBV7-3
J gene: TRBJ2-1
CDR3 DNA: TGTGCCAGCAGCTCCTCCCCGGTGGGGGCCTCCTACAATGAGCAGTTCTTC
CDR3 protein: CASSSSPVGASYNEQFF

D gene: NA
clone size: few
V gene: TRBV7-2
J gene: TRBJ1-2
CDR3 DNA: TGTGCCAGCAGCTTTGCGGGGGCGGGCTACACCTTC
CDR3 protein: CASSFAGAGYTF

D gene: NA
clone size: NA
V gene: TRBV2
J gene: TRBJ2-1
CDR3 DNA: TGTGCCACCCAGACAGACCAGGTTGAGCAGTTCTTC
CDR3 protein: CATQTDQVEQFF

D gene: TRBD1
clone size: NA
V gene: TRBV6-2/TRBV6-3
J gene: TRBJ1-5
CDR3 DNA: TGTGCCAGCAGTTACGGGACAGGGAGGGTTCAGCCCCAGCATTTT
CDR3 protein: CASSYGTGRVQPQHF

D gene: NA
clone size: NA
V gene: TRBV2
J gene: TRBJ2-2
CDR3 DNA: TGTGCCAGCAGTGAAGCGAAAGGATGGGGCTGGGAGCTGTTTTTT
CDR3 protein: CASSEAKGWGWELFF

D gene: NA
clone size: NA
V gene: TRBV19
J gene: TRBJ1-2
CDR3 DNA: TGTGCCAGCCGTATCTCAGGGGAGGGCTACACCTTC
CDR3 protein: CASRISGEGYTF

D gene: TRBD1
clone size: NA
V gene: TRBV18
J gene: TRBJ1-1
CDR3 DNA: TGTGCCAGCGTACAGACAGGGGCGGGGAACACTGAAGCTTTCTTT
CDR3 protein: CASVQTGAGNTEAFF

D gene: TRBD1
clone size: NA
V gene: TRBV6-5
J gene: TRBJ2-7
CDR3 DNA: TGTGCCAGCAGCCGACAGGGAAGCGGCTACGAGCAGTACTTC
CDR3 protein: CASSRQGSGYEQYF

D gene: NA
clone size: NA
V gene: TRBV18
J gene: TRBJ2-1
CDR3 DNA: TGTGCCAGCTCACCTCTCGCGCAGGGGTTGAAGAACAATGAGCAGTTCTTC
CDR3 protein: CASSPLAQGLKNNEQFF

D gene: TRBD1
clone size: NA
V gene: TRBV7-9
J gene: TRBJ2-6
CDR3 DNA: TGTGCCAGCAGCTTAATAGGGGGCAGCTCTGGGGCCAACGTCCTGACTTTC
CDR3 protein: CASSLIGGSSGANVLTF

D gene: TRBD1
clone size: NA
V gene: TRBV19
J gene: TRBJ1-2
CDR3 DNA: TGTGCCAGTAGGAGTCCTCAGGGGGCCTTCTATGGCTACACCTTC
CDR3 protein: CASRSPQGAFYGYTF

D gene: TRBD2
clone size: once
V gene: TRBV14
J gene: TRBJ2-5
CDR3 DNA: TGTGCCAGCAGCCCCCTCCGGGGGGTCCAAGAGACCCAGTACTTC
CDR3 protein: CASSPLRGVQETQYF

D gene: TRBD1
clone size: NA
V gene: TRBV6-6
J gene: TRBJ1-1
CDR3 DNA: TGTGCCAGCAGGGATACAGGGGGCGCGGGGAACACTGAAGCTTTCTTT
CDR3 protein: CASRDTGGAGNTEAFF

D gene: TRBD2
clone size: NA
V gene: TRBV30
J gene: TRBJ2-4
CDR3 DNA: TGTGCCTGGAGTCTAGGAGGGGAGGGAAACATTCAGTACTTC
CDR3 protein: CAWSLGGEGNIQYF

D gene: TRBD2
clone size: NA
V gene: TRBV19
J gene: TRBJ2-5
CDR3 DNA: TGTGCCAGTAGTACGCCGGGACTAAAGGAGACCCAGTACTTC
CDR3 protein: CASSTPGLKETQYF

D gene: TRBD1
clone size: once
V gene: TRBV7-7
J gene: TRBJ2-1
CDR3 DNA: TGTGCCAGCAGCTCACACCCGGGACAGGGCGATGAGCAGTTCTTC
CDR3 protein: CASSSHPGQGDEQFF

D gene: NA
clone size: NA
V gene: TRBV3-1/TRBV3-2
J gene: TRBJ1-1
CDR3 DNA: TGTGCCAGCAGCCCCGAGTCGGGCACTGAAGCTTTCTTT
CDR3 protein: CASSPESGTEAFF

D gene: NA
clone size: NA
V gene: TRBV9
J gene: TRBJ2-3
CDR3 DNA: TGTGCCAGCAGCCCCCTTGGAGCAGGCACAGATACGCAGTATTTT
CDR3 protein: CASSPLGAGTDTQYF

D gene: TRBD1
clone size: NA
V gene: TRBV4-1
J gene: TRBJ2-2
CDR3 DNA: TGCGCCAGCGGGTGGGACAGCTGGTCGTATGGCACCGGGGAGCTGTTTTTT
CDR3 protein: CASGWDSWSYGTGELFF

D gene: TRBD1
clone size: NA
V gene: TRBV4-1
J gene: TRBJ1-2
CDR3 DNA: TGCGCCAGCAGCCAGCAGGGGGACTATGGCTACACCTTC
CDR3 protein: CASSQQGDYGYTF

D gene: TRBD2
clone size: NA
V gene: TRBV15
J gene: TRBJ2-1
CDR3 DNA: TGTGCCACCACCCGATCCCAGACCCGGGGGGGCCTAAATGAGCAGTTCTTC
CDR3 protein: CATTRSQTRGGLNEQFF

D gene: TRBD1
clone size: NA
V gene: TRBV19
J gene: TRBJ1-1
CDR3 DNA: TGTGCCAGTAGTATGAGGGACAGAGGGATGACTGAAGCTTTCTTT
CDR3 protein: CASSMRDRGMTEAFF

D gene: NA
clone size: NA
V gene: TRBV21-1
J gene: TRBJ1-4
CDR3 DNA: TGTGCCAGCAGCTCCCCCGGGACAGGGGCTGAAAAACTGTTTTTT
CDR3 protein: CASSSPGTGAEKLFF

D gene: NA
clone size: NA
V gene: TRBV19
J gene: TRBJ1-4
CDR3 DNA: TGTGCCAGTAGTCAGAACGGGGGGGCGTCCATTGAAAAACTGTTTTTT
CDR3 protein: CASSQNGGASIEKLFF

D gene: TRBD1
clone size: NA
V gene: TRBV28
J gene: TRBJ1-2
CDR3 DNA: TGTGCCAGCAGTTTATCAGGAGGGGGACAGGGTTGGTATGGCTACACCTTC
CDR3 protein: CASSLSGGGQGWYGYTF

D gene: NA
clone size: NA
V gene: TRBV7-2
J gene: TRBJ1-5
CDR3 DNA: TGTGCCAGCAGCTTCGGCCGACAGCCCAATCAGCCCCAGCATTTT
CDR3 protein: CASSFGRQPNQPQHF

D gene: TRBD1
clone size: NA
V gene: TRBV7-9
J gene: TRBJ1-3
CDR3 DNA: TGTGCCAGCAGACCACAGGGGACTGGAAACACCATATATTTT
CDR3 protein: CASRPQGTGNTIYF

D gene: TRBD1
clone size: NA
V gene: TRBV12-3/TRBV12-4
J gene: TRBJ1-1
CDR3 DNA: TGTGCCAGCAGCCCAAGACAGGGCGGTGAAGCTTTCTTT
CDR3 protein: CASSPRQGGEAFF

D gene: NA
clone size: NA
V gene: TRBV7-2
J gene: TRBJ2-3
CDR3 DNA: TGTGCCAGCAGCTTACCAGGGCCAGATACGCAGTATTTT
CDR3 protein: CASSLPGPDTQYF

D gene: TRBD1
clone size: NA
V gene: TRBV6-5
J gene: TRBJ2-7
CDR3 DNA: TGTGCCAGCAGTCCACCGGGACAGAGATCTTACGAGCAGTACTTC
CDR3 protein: CASSPPGQRSYEQYF

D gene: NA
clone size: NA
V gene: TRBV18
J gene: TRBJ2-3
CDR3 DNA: TGTGCCAGCTCACCCCAGGGAGGCCCAGATACGCAGTATTTT
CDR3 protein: CASSPQGGPDTQYF

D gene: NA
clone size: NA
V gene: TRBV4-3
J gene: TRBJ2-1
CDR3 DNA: TGCGCCAGCAGCCAAGACCGGGGGAACAATGAGCAGTTCTTC
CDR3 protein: CASSQDRGNNEQFF

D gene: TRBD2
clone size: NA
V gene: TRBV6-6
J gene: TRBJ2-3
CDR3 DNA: TGTGCCAGCTGTCCTAGCGGTGCCTTTGGTAGCACAGATACGCAGTATTTT
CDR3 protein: CASCPSGAFGSTDTQYF

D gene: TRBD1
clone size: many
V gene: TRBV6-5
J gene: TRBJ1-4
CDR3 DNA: TGTGCCAGCAGTTACTCCGGGACAGGGAGCGAAAAACTGTTTTTT
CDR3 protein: CASSYSGTGSEKLFF

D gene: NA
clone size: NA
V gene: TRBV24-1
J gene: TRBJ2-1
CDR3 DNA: TGTGCCACCAGTGATACCCGTACGGGGGGCGGAAATGAGCAGTTCTTC
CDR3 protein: CATSDTRTGGGNEQFF

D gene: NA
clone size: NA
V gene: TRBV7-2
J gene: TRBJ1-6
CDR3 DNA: TGTGCCAGCAGCTTAGAACACTATAATTCACCCCTCCACTTT
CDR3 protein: CASSLEHYNSPLHF

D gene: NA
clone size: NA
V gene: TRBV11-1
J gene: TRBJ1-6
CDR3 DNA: TGTGCCAGCAGCTTCATGGGAGGTAATTCACCCCTCCACTTT
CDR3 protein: CASSFMGGNSPLHF

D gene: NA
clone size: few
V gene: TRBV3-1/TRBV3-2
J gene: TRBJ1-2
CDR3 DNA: TGTGCCAGCAGCCCCGGGCTCGAACAGGGCTATGGCTACACCTTC
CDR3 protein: CASSPGLEQGYGYTF

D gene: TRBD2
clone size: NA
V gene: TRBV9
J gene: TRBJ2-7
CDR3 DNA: TGTGCCAGCAGCCCGGGGGGCTACGAGCAGTACTTC
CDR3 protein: CASSPGGYEQYF

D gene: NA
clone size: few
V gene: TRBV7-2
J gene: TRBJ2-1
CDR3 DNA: TGTGCCAGCAGCTTGAGAGGGGGAACCTACAATGAGCAGTTCTTC
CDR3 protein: CASSLRGGTYNEQFF

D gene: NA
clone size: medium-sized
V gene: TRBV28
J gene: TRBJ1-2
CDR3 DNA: TGTGCCAGCAGTTTTGAGGGGACAAGCTATGGCTACACCTTC
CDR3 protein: CASSFEGTSYGYTF